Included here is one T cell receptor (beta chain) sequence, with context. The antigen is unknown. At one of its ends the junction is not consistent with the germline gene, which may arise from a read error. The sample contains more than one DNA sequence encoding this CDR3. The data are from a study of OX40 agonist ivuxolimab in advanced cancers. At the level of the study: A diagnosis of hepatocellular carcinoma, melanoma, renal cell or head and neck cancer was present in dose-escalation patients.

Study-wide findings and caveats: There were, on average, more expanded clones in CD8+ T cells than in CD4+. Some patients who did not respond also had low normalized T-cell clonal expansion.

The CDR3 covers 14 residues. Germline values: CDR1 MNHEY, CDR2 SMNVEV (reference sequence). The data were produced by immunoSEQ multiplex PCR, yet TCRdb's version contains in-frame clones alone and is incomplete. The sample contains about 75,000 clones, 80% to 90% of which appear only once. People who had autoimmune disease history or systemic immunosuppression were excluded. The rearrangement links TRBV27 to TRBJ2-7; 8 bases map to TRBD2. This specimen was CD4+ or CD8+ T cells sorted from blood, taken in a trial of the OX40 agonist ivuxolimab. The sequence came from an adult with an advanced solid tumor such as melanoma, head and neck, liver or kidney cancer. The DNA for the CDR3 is TGTGCCAGCAGCCAAAGCGGGAGAGTCTACGAGCAGTACTTT. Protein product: CASSQSGRVYEQYF.